Shown below are 24 T cell receptor beta chains from a single sample sequenced in a study of T cell changes during pregnancy in multiple sclerosis. Libraries were prepared by immunoSEQ multiplex PCR; TCRdb keeps only in-frame clonotypes and omits some of them. In the table there are over 55,000 clones, about 90% of which are singletons. The sample was peripheral blood, taken in the first trimester of pregnancy. The receptor source for this set is a female donor with multiple sclerosis, enrolled in a pregnancy study.

The gene calls are TRBV19 and TRBJ2-2; D unclear. The V and J ends lost 3 bases and 4 bases respectively, with 12 bases between them. The germline V gene has CDR1 LNHDA and CDR2 SQIVND (reference sequence). The CDR3 sequence is 15 residues long. The CDR3 nucleotides are TGTGCCAGTAGTATGGGCTTCCCCGGCACCGGGGAGCTGTTTTTT. Translated, it gives CASSMGFPGTGELFF.

This sequence joins TRBV5-1 and TRBJ2-7, with 9 bases identical to TRBD2. Per germline, CDR1 SGHRS and CDR2 YFSETQ. Unmatched junction bases numbered 7, after V lost 4 bases and J lost 2 bases. The CDR3 loop spans 15 amino acids. The CDR3 reads CASSPLAGAAYEQYF. CDR3 in DNA: TGCGCCAGCAGCCCCTTAGCGGGAGCGGCCTACGAGCAGTACTTC.

The V call is TRBV9, the J call TRBJ2-3, with TRBD2 identical over 9 bases. J lost 6 bases, V lost 1 base, and 6 bases had no gene match. The V gene's germline CDR1 is SGDLS and CDR2 YYNGEE. There are 15 residues in the CDR3. Written as DNA, the CDR3 is TGTGCCAGCAGCGTATCGCGGGAGGGCCTGGATACGCAGTATTTT. Encoded protein: CASSVSREGLDTQYF.

This CDR3 is CASSFGGGGQPQHF. Here the CDR3 DNA reads TGTGCCAGCAGCTTTGGGGGGGGTGGTCAGCCCCAGCATTTT. This sequence joins TRBV11-2 and TRBJ1-5; possible D gene TRBD1, 5 bases. Germline CDR1 and CDR2: SGHAT and FQNNGV. This CDR3 contains 14 residues. Trimming took 3 bases from V and 6 from J, leaving 12 bases between them.

This clone came up once. V and J are TRBV5-4 and TRBJ2-3; 11 bases are shared with TRBD2. The CDR3 length is 15 residues. Unmatched junction bases numbered 6, after V lost 4 bases and J lost 5 bases. Germline CDR1 reads SGHNT; CDR2 reads YYREEE (reference sequence). The CDR3 is CASSSSGRAGDTQYF. The CDR3 bases are TGTGCCAGCAGCAGTAGCGGGAGGGCCGGAGATACGCAGTATTTT.

The rearrangement joins TRBV13 to TRBJ2-2, with D possibly TRBD2 on 5 matching bases. Trimming stripped 5 bases from V and 5 bases from J, with 9 bases between. This CDR3 is 13 amino acids long. From germline, CDR1 is PRHDT and CDR2 FYEKMQ (reference sequence). The CDR3 is CASSLGMTGELFF. The CDR3 DNA sequence: TGTGCCAGCAGCCTCGGGATGACCGGGGAGCTGTTTTTT. Complete variable domain (other parts from reference TRBV13 and TRBJ2-2): AAGVIQSPRHLIKEKRETATLKCYPIPRHDTVYWYQQGPGQDPQFLISFYEKMQSDKGSIPDRFSAQQFSDYHSELNMSSLELGDSALYFCASSLGMTGELFFGEGSRLTVL.

This clone was seen a single time. J is TRBJ2-1 and V is TRBV10-3, with unresolved D. The V end was cut by 0 bases, the J end by 1 base, with 7 bases between. Germline loops: CDR1 ENHRY, CDR2 SYGVKD. This CDR3 is 15 amino acids long. This CDR3 reads CAISESVASYNEQFF. The CDR3 DNA reads as TGTGCCATCAGTGAGTCTGTGGCTTCCTACAATGAGCAGTTCTTC.

The CDR3 DNA is TGCAGCGTTGAAGGGGCGGGCTATGGCTACACCTTC. Its protein is CSVEGAGYGYTF. The chain uses TRBV29-1 and TRBJ1-2; D is uncertain. This CDR3 is built from 12 residues. V lost 1 base to trimming and J lost 4 bases, with 7 bases between them. CDR1 and CDR2 from the germline V gene are SQVTM and ANQGSEA.

This clone has just a few counts. The rearrangement links TRBV9 to TRBJ1-1; possibly TRBD1 for D (5 bases). Trimming removed 2 bases at V and 1 base at J, with 9 bases between. Germline CDR1 is SGDLS and CDR2 is YYNGEE. The CDR3 runs 14 residues. The CDR3 region has the DNA TGTGCCAGCAGCGTTTGGGACTCGAACACTGAAGCTTTCTTT. This translates into CASSVWDSNTEAFF.

J is TRBJ2-5 and V is TRBV4-3; 11 bases agree with TRBD2. CDR3 length equals 19 residues. Unmatched junction bases numbered 10, after V lost 0 bases and J lost 1 base. Germline CDR1 reads LGHNA; CDR2 reads YSLEER. CDR3 sequence: CASSQELVAGGVFQETQYF. CDR3 nucleotide sequence: TGCGCCAGCAGCCAAGAGCTAGTAGCGGGAGGGGTTTTCCAAGAGACCCAGTACTTC.

The chain uses TRBV30 and TRBJ2-1; D gene ambiguous. Germline CDR1 is GTSNPN and CDR2 is SVGIG (reference sequence). Trimming stripped 5 bases from V and 0 bases from J, with 11 bases between. CDR3 length: 14 residues. The CDR3 coding sequence is TGTGCCTGGCGAGGAGAAAGCTCCTACAATGAGCAGTTCTTC. This gives the protein CAWRGESSYNEQFF.

This chain links TRBV19 with TRBJ1-2; 11 bases line up with TRBD1. Trimming removed 5 bases from V and 8 bases from J; junction bases left unmatched: 7. CDR3 length: 14 residues. CDR1 LNHDA and CDR2 SQIVND come from the germline V gene (reference sequence). In nucleotides, the CDR3 is TGTGCCAGTAGTTTGGACAGGGGGCGTGAAGGCTACACCTTC. This gives the protein CASSLDRGREGYTF.

V is TRBV19 and J is TRBJ2-3; no reliable D call. V was clipped by 0 bases and J by 7 bases, with 5 bases between them. From germline, CDR1 is LNHDA and CDR2 SQIVND (reference sequence). The CDR3 consists of 12 residues. This chain's CDR3 is CASSIDPNTQYF. The CDR3 region has the DNA TGTGCCAGTAGTATAGACCCTAATACGCAGTATTTT. Complete variable domain (other parts from reference TRBV19 and TRBJ2-3): DGGITQSPKYLFRKEGQNVTLSCEQNLNHDAMYWYRQDPGQGLRLIYYSQIVNDFQKGDIAEGYSVSREKKESFPLTVTSAQKNPTAFYLCASSIDPNTQYFGPGTRLTVL.

The chain is built from TRBV30 and TRBJ1-5; D perhaps matches TRBD1 (6 bases). Germline V lookup: CDR1 GTSNPN, CDR2 SVGIG (reference sequence). V was shortened by 6 bases and J by 7 bases, with 19 bases between the two germline ends. The CDR3 spans 14 residues. CDR3 amino acids: CACSVGYRGQPQHF. CDR3 sequence (DNA): TGTGCCTGCTCCGTCGGTTATAGGGGGCAGCCCCAGCATTTT.

This sequence joins TRBV9 and TRBJ1-1, with TRBD1 identical over 8 bases. Germline trimming cut 0 bases from V and 1 base from J; bases unmatched to any gene: 2. The germline CDR1 and CDR2 sequences are SGDLS and YYNGEE. CDR3 length equals 15 residues. CDR3 sequence: CASSVVGQGNTEAFF. The CDR3 DNA reads as TGTGCCAGCAGCGTAGTAGGACAGGGGAACACTGAAGCTTTCTTT.

The rearrangement uses TRBV7-2 and TRBJ2-1, with a tentative D call TRBD2 (5 bases). The ends were cut back, 4 bases at V and 6 bases at J, with 16 bases in the middle. CDR1 is SGHTA, CDR2 FQGNSA, per germline. This CDR3 has 15 amino acids. The CDR3 spells CASSYERALGNEQFF. The CDR3 DNA follows: TGTGCCAGCAGCTATGAGAGGGCCCTGGGCAATGAGCAGTTCTTC.

The genes are TRBV5-1 and TRBJ1-2; 7 nucleotides line up with TRBD1. Germline V gives CDR1 SGHRS, CDR2 YFSETQ. J was trimmed by 8 bases and V by 3 bases; bases with no gene match: 7. The CDR3 loop spans 13 amino acids. CDR3 nucleotide sequence: TGCGCCAGCAGCTCTACAGGGGATGTCGGCTACACCTTC. Amino acids: CASSSTGDVGYTF.

The chain has TRBV11-2 and TRBJ2-7; TRBD2 matches at 8 bases. The germline V gene has CDR1 SGHAT and CDR2 FQNNGV. With V trimmed by 5 bases and J by 0 bases, 6 bases remained unmatched. The CDR3 consists of 15 residues. The CDR3 here is CASSRPGTSSYEQYF. The CDR3 coding sequence is TGTGCCAGCAGCCGTCCCGGGACTAGCTCCTACGAGCAGTACTTC. The full variable domain, rest sourced from reference TRBV11-2 and TRBJ2-7, is EAGVAQSPRYKIIEKRQSVAFWCNPISGHATLYWYQQILGQGPKLLIQFQNNGVVDDSQLPKDRFSAERLKGVDSTLKIQPAKLEDSAVYLCASSRPGTSSYEQYFGPGTRLTVT.

The chain joins TRBV5-8 to TRBJ2-7, with 7 bases identical to TRBD1. Germline CDR1 SGHTS, CDR2 YDEGEE. V lost 1 base and J lost 4; bases outside the gene matches: 8. The CDR3 runs to 15 residues. The chain's CDR3 is CASSLSSGTVYEQYF. Written as DNA, the CDR3 is TGTGCCAGCAGCTTGTCATCAGGGACAGTGTACGAGCAGTACTTC.

The chain uses TRBV7-9 and TRBJ2-5; unclear D gene. The length of the CDR3 is 11 residues. V shed 5 bases and J shed 12 bases, with 13 bases lying between them. Germline loops: CDR1 SEHNR, CDR2 FQNEAQ (reference sequence). CDR3 protein: CASSRAAAKYF. In DNA form, the CDR3 reads TGTGCCAGCAGCCGCGCGGCTGCCAAGTACTTC.

By proportion, this clone is medium-sized. The V call is TRBV29-1, the J call TRBJ2-3; the match to TRBD1 covers 11 bases. Germline trimming cut 7 bases from V and 2 bases from J; bases unmatched to any gene: 5. CDR3 length equals 14 residues. CDR1 is SQVTM and CDR2 is ANQGSEA in the germline V gene. CDR3 residues: CSAEGQGVTDTQYF. CDR3 bases: TGCAGCGCTGAGGGACAGGGGGTCACAGATACGCAGTATTTT.

The chain joins TRBV7-2 to TRBJ2-7; D unclear. Trimming took off 5 bases at V and 1 base at J, with 12 bases between the two ends. Germline CDR1 SGHTA, CDR2 FQGNSA. The CDR3 totals 14 residues. The CDR3 nucleotides read TGTGCCAGCAGCACCCCAGACAATTCCTACGAGCAGTACTTC. Its protein product is CASSTPDNSYEQYF.

A few counts support this clone. The chain recombines TRBV6-4 with TRBJ2-1; 9 positions match TRBD2. Germline assignment: CDR1 MRHNA and CDR2 SNTAGT. The CDR3 spans 13 residues. Trimming removed 5 bases from V and 7 bases from J; junction bases left unmatched: 3. CDR3 in amino acids: CASSRTSENEQFF. Here the CDR3 DNA reads TGTGCCAGCAGTCGGACTAGCGAGAATGAGCAGTTCTTC.

The chain is built from TRBV4-3 and TRBJ2-1; D is uncertain. Deletions cut 0 bases from V and 0 bases from J, with 6 bases between. The CDR3 has 15 amino acids. Germline loops: CDR1 LGHNA, CDR2 YSLEER. This CDR3 is CASSQDYLSYNEQFF. As DNA, the CDR3 is TGCGCCAGCAGCCAAGACTATCTCTCCTACAATGAGCAGTTCTTC.